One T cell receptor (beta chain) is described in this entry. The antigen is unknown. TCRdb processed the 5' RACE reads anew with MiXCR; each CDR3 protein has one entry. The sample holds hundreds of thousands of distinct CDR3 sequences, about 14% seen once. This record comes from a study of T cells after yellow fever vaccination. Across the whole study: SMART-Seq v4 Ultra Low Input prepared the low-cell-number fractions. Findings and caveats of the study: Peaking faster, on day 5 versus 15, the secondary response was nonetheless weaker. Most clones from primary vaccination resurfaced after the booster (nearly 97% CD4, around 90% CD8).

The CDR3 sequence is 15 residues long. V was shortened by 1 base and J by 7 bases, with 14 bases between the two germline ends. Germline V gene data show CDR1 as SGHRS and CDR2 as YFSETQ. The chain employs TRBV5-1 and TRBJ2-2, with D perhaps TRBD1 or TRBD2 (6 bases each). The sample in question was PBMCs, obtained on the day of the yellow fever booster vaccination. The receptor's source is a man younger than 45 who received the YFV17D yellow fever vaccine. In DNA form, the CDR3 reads TGCGCCAGCAGCTTGTCCGGCAGGGGAGGCGGGGAGCTGTTTTTT. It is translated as CASSLSGRGGGELFF.